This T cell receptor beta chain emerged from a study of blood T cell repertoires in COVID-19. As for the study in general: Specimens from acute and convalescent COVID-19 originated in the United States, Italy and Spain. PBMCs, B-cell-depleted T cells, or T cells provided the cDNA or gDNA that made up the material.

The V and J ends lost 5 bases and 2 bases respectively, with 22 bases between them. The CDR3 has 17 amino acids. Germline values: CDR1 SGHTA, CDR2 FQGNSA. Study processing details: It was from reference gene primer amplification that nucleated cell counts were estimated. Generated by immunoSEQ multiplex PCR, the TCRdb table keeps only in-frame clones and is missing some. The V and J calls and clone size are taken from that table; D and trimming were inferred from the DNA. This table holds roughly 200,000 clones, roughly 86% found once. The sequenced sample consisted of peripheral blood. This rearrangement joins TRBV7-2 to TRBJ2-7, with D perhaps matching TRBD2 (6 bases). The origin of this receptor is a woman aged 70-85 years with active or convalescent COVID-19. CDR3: CASSRAPVGRNPYEQYF. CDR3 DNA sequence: TGTGCCAGCAGCCGCGCGCCTGTAGGGAGGAACCCCTACGAGCAGTACTTC.